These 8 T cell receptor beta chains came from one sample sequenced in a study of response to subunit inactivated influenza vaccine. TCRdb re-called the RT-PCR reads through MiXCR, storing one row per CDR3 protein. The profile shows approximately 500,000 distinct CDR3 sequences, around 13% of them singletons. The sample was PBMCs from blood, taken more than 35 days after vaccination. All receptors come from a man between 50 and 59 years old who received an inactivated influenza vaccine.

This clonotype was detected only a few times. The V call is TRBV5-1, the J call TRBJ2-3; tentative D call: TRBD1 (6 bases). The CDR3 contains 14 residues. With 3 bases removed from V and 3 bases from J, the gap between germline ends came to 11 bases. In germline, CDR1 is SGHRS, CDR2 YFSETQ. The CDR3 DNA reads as TGCGCCAGCAGCTACGACAGGCCGACAGATACGCAGTATTTT. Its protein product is CASSYDRPTDTQYF.

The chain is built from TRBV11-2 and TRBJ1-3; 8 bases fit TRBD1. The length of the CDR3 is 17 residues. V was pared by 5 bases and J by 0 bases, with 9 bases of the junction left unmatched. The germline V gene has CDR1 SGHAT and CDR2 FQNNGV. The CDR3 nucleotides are TGTGCCAGCAGCCGGCGGGACAGGACGAGCTCTGGAAACACCATATATTTT. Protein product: CASSRRDRTSSGNTIYF.

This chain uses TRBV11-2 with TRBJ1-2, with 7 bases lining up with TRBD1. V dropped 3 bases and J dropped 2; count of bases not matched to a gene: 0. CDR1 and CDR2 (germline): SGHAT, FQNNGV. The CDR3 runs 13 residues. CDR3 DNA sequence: TGTGCCAGCAGCTTCAGGGGGAACTATGGCTACACCTTC. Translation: CASSFRGNYGYTF.

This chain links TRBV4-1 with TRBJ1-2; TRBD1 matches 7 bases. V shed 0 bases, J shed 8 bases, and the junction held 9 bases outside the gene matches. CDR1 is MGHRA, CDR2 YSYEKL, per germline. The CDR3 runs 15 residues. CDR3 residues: CASSQDHGTARGYTF. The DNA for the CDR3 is TGCGCCAGCAGCCAAGATCACGGGACAGCGAGAGGCTACACCTTC.

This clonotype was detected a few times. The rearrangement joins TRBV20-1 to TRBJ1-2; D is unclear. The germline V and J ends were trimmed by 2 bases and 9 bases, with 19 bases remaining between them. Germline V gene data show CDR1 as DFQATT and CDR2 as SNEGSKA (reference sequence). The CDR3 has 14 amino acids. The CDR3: CSARLRAEGPSYTF. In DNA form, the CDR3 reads TGCAGTGCTAGACTCCGGGCCGAGGGTCCTAGCTACACCTTC.

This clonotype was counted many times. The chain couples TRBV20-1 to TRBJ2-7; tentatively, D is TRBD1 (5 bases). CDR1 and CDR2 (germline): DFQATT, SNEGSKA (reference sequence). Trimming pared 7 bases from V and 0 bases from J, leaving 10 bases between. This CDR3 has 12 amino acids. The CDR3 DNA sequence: TGCAGTGGGGCAGGGAACTCCTACGAGCAGTACTTC. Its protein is CSGAGNSYEQYF.

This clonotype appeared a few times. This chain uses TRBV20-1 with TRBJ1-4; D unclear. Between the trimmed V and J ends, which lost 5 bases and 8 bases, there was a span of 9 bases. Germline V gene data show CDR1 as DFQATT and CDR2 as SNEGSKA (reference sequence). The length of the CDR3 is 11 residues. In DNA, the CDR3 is TGCAGTGCTCCGTCCCCAGAAAAACTGTTTTTT. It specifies CSAPSPEKLFF.

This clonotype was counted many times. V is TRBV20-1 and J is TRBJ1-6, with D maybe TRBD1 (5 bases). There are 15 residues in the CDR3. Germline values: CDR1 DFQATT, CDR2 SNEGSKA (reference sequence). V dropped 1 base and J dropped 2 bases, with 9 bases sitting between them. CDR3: CSARGWGPYNSPLHF. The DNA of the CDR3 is TGCAGTGCTAGAGGGTGGGGACCCTATAATTCACCCCTCCACTTT.